The rows below give T cell receptor beta chains drawn from one sample of a study of control samples from healthy donors and cancer patients. Clones were read by immunoSEQ multiplex PCR, and TCRdb kept only the in-frame ones, dropping some. The sample includes tens of thousands of clones, nearly 90% of them seen just once. The sequencing sample was made of blood. The receptors shown here come from a woman between 50 and 59 years old in good health. CDR3s include the opening cysteine and the closing phenylalanine or tryptophan. D genes are given only for firm matches. Expanded clones get a size class; other rows say once, few or many, or leave the size out.

v_call,j_call,d_call,clone_size,cdr3_nt,cdr3_aa
TRBV6-5,TRBJ1-5,NA,NA,TGTGCCCCCACCGACTGTAGCAATCAGCCCCAGCATTTT,CAPTDCSNQPQHF
TRBV6-6,TRBJ2-3,TRBD2,many,TGTGCCAGCAGTTACGGACTAGCGGCCACAGATACGCAGTATTTT,CASSYGLAATDTQYF
TRBV5-5,TRBJ1-3,NA,NA,TGTGCCAGCAGCTTAGGACCCTCTGGAAACACCATATATTTT,CASSLGPSGNTIYF
TRBV5-1,TRBJ2-3,NA,NA,TGCGCCAGCAGCTTGACCCTCAGAGAGGCAGATACGCAGTATTTT,CASSLTLREADTQYF
TRBV6-5,TRBJ2-1,NA,NA,TGTGCCAGCAGAAAAACAGGGAGGGATGAGCAGTTCTTC,CASRKTGRDEQFF
TRBV5-1,TRBJ1-1,NA,NA,TGCGCCAGCAGCGCTACAGGGCTGTACACTGAAGCTTTCTTT,CASSATGLYTEAFF
TRBV15,TRBJ2-3,TRBD1,once,TGTGCCACCAGCAGGGGAACGGGACAGAGCACAGATACGCAGTATTTT,CATSRGTGQSTDTQYF
TRBV5-5,TRBJ2-1,TRBD2,NA,TGTGCCAGCAGCCCGAGACCGGGACTAGCGGACAATGAGCAGTTCTTC,CASSPRPGLADNEQFF
TRBV9,TRBJ2-7,NA,NA,TGTGCCAGCAGCGTAGAGGGGGTCTCCGAGCAGTACTTC,CASSVEGVSEQYF
TRBV27,TRBJ1-1,NA,NA,TGTGCCAGCAGTAACTCCATTGGCCCCAGTGAAGCTTTCTTT,CASSNSIGPSEAFF
TRBV6-5,TRBJ2-7,NA,NA,TGTGCCAGCAGTTCCGGGCTTGGGTACGAGCAGTACTTC,CASSSGLGYEQYF
TRBV10-3,TRBJ1-3,NA,few,TGTGCCATCAGTGAGGACAGTCTCTCTGGAAACACCATATATTTT,CAISEDSLSGNTIYF
TRBV9,TRBJ2-2,NA,NA,TGTGCCAGCAGCGTAAGCTTGGGGTCGAACACCGGGGAGCTGTTTTTT,CASSVSLGSNTGELFF
TRBV5-1,TRBJ1-2,NA,NA,TGCGCCAGCAGCACCTCGGGACGGCGAAACTATGGCTACACCTTC,CASSTSGRRNYGYTF
TRBV7-2,TRBJ2-1,TRBD2,NA,TGTGCCAGCAGCCGCCTAGCGGGGGGGATAAATGAGCAGTTCTTC,CASSRLAGGINEQFF
TRBV7-9,TRBJ2-2,NA,NA,TGTGCCAGCAGCTTAGTTCCCGGGGAGCTGTTTTTT,CASSLVPGELFF